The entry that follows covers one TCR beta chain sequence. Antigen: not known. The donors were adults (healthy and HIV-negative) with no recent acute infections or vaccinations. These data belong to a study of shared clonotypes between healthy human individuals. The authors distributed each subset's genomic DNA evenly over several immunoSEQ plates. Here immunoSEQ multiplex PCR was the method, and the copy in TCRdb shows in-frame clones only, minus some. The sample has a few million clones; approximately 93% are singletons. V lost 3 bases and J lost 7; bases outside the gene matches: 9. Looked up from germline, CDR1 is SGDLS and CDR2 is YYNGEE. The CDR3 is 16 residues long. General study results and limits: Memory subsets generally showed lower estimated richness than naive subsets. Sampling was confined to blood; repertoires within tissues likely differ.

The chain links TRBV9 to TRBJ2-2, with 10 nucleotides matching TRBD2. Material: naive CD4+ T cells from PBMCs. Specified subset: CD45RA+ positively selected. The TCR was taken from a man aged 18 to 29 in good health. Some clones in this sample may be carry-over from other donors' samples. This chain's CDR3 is CASSERPTSGFGELFF. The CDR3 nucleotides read TGTGCCAGCAGCGAGAGACCGACTAGCGGGTTCGGGGAGCTGTTTTTT.